The 25 T cell receptor beta chains listed next were all sequenced from one sample in a study of blood T cell repertoires in COVID-19. Generated by immunoSEQ multiplex PCR, the TCRdb table keeps only in-frame clones and is missing some. The data contain roughly 190,000 clones, less than 90% of them singletons. The sample consisted of PBMCs or T cells enriched from blood (not recorded which). The source is a woman in her thirties who had been exposed to COVID-19.

The chain carries TRBV13 and TRBJ2-3, with D unclear. V lost 7 bases, J lost 0 bases, and 17 bases lay in between. The germline gives CDR1 PRHDT, CDR2 FYEKMQ (reference sequence). This CDR3 spans 16 amino acids. The CDR3 is CASKRTTGSSTDTQYF. The CDR3 DNA is TGTGCCAGCAAACGCACCACCGGTTCCAGCACAGATACGCAGTATTTT.

The rearrangement uses TRBV5-6 and TRBJ1-2; 8 positions agree with TRBD1. Trimming cost V 3 bases and J 4 bases; bases outside gene matches: 5. The germline V gene has CDR1 SGHDT and CDR2 YYEEEE. The CDR3 loop spans 14 amino acids. CDR3 region: CASSSDRAPYGYTF. Written as DNA, the CDR3 is TGTGCCAGCAGCTCGGACAGGGCCCCCTATGGCTACACCTTC.

The chain joins TRBV16 to TRBJ1-4, with D possibly matching TRBD1 (6 bases). V shed 0 bases and J shed 6 bases, with 8 bases lying between them. The CDR3 is 14 residues long. Per germline, CDR1 KGHSY and CDR2 FQNENV. The chain's CDR3 is CASSQSPGDEKLFF. In DNA, the CDR3 is TGTGCCAGCAGCCAATCCCCAGGGGATGAAAAACTGTTTTTT.

The J gene is TRBJ2-1, the V gene TRBV11-2; 11 bases line up with TRBD2. The junction had 5 bases not matched to a gene; V was cut back by 1 base and J by 6 bases. Germline loops: CDR1 SGHAT, CDR2 FQNNGV. CDR3 size: 16 residues. CDR3 nucleotides: TGTGCCAGCAGCTTAGCGCTAGCGGGGGGACGCAATGAGCAGTTCTTC. It yields the protein CASSLALAGGRNEQFF.

This clone was recorded a few times. V gene TRBV4-1 combines with J gene TRBJ1-2; 10 bases are a match to TRBD1. Germline CDR1 is MGHRA and CDR2 is YSYEKL. J gave up 5 bases and V 0 bases, and 6 bases lay outside the gene matches. CDR3 length equals 16 residues. The CDR3 region has the DNA TGCGCCAGCAGCCAAGATTGGGACAGGGGATCTTATGGCTACACCTTC. Its translation is CASSQDWDRGSYGYTF.

The chain employs TRBV14 and TRBJ1-2; D remains unclear. V lost 0 bases to trimming and J lost 7 bases, with 24 bases between them. In germline, CDR1 is SGHDN, CDR2 FVKESK. The CDR3 sequence is 18 residues long. The CDR3 nucleotides read TGTGCCAGCAGCCAAGAAAAGGGCGGGATAATAAAAATGGGTGGCTACACCTTC. Its translation: CASSQEKGGIIKMGGYTF.

The chain is built from TRBV29-1 and TRBJ1-2, with a possible D match to TRBD1 (5 bases). CDR3 length: 13 residues. Per germline, CDR1 SQVTM and CDR2 ANQGSEA. The V and J ends lost 1 base and 8 bases respectively, with 14 bases between them. The CDR3 is CSVEVLQEGGYTF. In DNA form, the CDR3 reads TGCAGCGTTGAAGTGCTACAGGAGGGAGGCTACACCTTC.

The rearrangement uses TRBV7-9 and TRBJ1-1; tentatively, D is TRBD1 (6 bases). CDR3 length: 13 residues. CDR1 and CDR2 from the germline V gene are SEHNR and FQNEAQ (reference sequence). Deletions cut 10 bases from V and 6 bases from J, with 18 bases between. DNA for the CDR3: TGTGCCACAGCAGGGGACGGGGCCCCTGAAGCTTTCTTT. Amino acid sequence: CATAGDGAPEAFF.

The rearrangement uses TRBV7-2 and TRBJ1-1; 9 bases agree with TRBD1. The CDR3 covers 15 residues. The V and J ends lost 5 bases and 11 bases, in that order; junction bases with no gene match: 15. CDR1 is SGHTA, CDR2 FQGNSA, per germline. CDR3 region: CASSPGQGPGGSAFF. Here the CDR3 DNA reads TGTGCCAGCAGCCCAGGACAGGGGCCCGGGGGGTCCGCTTTCTTT.

The CDR3 coding sequence is TGTGCCAGCTCACAAACAGGGATCGAGCAGTACTTC. Its translation is CASSQTGIEQYF. This chain joins TRBV18 and TRBJ2-7; tentatively, D is TRBD1 (6 bases). Germline V gene data show CDR1 as KGHSH and CDR2 as LQKENI. V was shortened by 4 bases and J by 6 bases, with 10 bases between the two germline ends. The CDR3 sequence is 12 residues long.

The J gene is TRBJ2-7, the V gene TRBV7-9, with unresolved D. The CDR3 totals 16 residues. Looked up from germline, CDR1 is SEHNR and CDR2 is FQNEAQ (reference sequence). Trimming left V 4 bases short and J 1 base short, with 17 bases between. The CDR3 bases are TGTGCCAGCAGCTATCCCCACGGAGCAGATTCCTACGAGCAGTACTTC. This sequence encodes CASSYPHGADSYEQYF. Supplemented by reference TRBV7-9 and TRBJ2-7, the full variable domain reads DTGVSQNPRHKITKRGQNVTFRCDPISEHNRLYWYRQTLGQGPEFLTYFQNEAQLEKSRLLSDRFSAERPKGSFSTLEIQRTEQGDSAMYLCASSYPHGADSYEQYFGPGTRLTVT.

This chain connects TRBV3-1 (or the pseudogene TRBV3-2) to TRBJ2-6; a weak D match, TRBD2 (6 bases). V was clipped by 4 bases and J by 2 bases, with 18 bases between them. The CDR3 consists of 18 residues. Per germline, CDR1 LGHDT and CDR2 YNNKEL (reference sequence). The CDR3 reads CASSLVGRGIAGANVLTF. The CDR3 DNA reads as TGTGCCAGCAGCCTAGTTGGGCGGGGAATTGCTGGGGCCAACGTCCTGACTTTC.

The CDR3 region has the DNA TGTGCCAGCAGCTCCGCGACAGGCATCAGATATGGCTACACCTTC. Protein product: CASSSATGIRYGYTF. The V call is TRBV7-8, the J call TRBJ1-2, with a tentative D call TRBD1 (6 bases). The CDR3 length is 15 residues. With 4 bases removed from V and 5 bases from J, the gap between germline ends came to 17 bases. Germline values: CDR1 SGHVS, CDR2 FQNEAQ.

The V gene is TRBV24-1, the J gene TRBJ2-7; 9 bases match TRBD1. Trimming removed 5 bases from V and 5 bases from J; junction bases left unmatched: 21. Germline V CDR1 and CDR2: KGHDR, SFDVKD. This CDR3 spans 19 amino acids. Written as DNA, the CDR3 is TGTGCCACCAGTGCCCCCCCACCGGACAGGGGACTAATCCTGGACGAGCAGTACTTC. It yields the protein CATSAPPPDRGLILDEQYF.

This clone was counted at least ten times. This rearrangement joins TRBV29-1 to TRBJ1-4, with TRBD1 matching over 8 bases. Unmatched junction bases numbered 7, after V lost 7 bases and J lost 3 bases. This CDR3 is 14 amino acids long. CDR1 SQVTM and CDR2 ANQGSEA come from the germline V gene. DNA for the CDR3: TGCAGCGCAGGAACAGGGGGACCTAATGAAAAACTGTTTTTT. Its translation is CSAGTGGPNEKLFF.

J is TRBJ1-2 and V is TRBV6-5; TRBD1 agrees at 7 bases. The CDR3 is 14 residues long. The germline CDR1 and CDR2 sequences are MNHEY and SVGAGI. Trimming removed 5 bases from V and 5 bases from J; junction bases left unmatched: 8. This CDR3 is CASSRDSAGYGYTF. The CDR3, as DNA: TGTGCCAGCAGTCGGGACAGCGCTGGGTATGGCTACACCTTC.

J is TRBJ2-7 and V is TRBV15; D ambiguous. V gave up 5 bases and J gave up 4 bases, with 18 bases separating them. Germline V gene sequence: CDR1 LNHNV, CDR2 YYDKDF (reference sequence). The CDR3 contains 15 residues. As DNA, the CDR3 is TGTGCCACCAGCCCCTCCCGGCAGGTGCAATACGAGCAGTACTTC. Encoded protein: CATSPSRQVQYEQYF.

This chain uses TRBV7-6 with TRBJ1-2; D may be TRBD1 (6 bases). Germline V gives CDR1 SGHVS, CDR2 FNYEAQ. With 1 base removed from V and 0 bases from J, the gap between germline ends came to 12 bases. This CDR3 comprises 16 residues. The CDR3 bases are TGTGCCAGCAGCTTAGGGACAGCCGCACCTAACTATGGCTACACCTTC. Encoded protein: CASSLGTAAPNYGYTF.

The V and J genes are TRBV18 and TRBJ1-5; 8 positions agree with TRBD1. Trimming cost V 3 bases and J 2 bases; bases outside gene matches: 6. The length of the CDR3 is 16 residues. CDR1 and CDR2 from the germline V gene are KGHSH and LQKENI. The CDR3 sequence: CASSPTSGGGNQPQHF. The CDR3 DNA sequence: TGTGCCAGCTCACCCACGTCAGGGGGCGGCAATCAGCCCCAGCATTTT.

The sample holds one count of this clone. This chain links TRBV5-4 with TRBJ2-5; TRBD2 agrees at 12 bases. Per germline, CDR1 SGHNT and CDR2 YYREEE (reference sequence). Trimming cost V 4 bases and J 14 bases; bases outside gene matches: 21. The CDR3 covers 17 residues. For the CDR3, the DNA is TGTGCCAGCAGCCCCTATGGGATGAGCCTAGCGGGGGGGCCCTTATACTTC. Its protein product is CASSPYGMSLAGGPLYF.

This chain uses TRBV9 with TRBJ2-3; TRBD1 aligns across 9 bases. V lost 3 bases, J lost 2 bases, and 7 bases stayed unmatched. Germline CDR1 SGDLS, CDR2 YYNGEE. The CDR3 sequence is 16 residues long. CDR3 amino acids: CASSAPQGAPTDTQYF. In DNA form, the CDR3 reads TGTGCCAGCAGCGCCCCACAGGGGGCGCCCACAGATACGCAGTATTTT.

The V gene is TRBV11-2, the J gene TRBJ2-2, with no clear D. Trimming removed 2 bases at V and 6 bases at J, with 10 bases between. Germline CDR1 reads SGHAT; CDR2 reads FQNNGV. This CDR3 is 14 amino acids long. The DNA of the CDR3 is TGTGCCAGCAGCTTATCTGCCCGAGCCGGGGAGCTGTTTTTT. Protein: CASSLSARAGELFF.

The rearrangement joins TRBV11-2 to TRBJ1-4; a weak D match, TRBD1 (6 bases). V was shortened by 3 bases and J by 4 bases, with 12 bases between the two germline ends. The CDR3 length is 15 residues. The germline CDR1 and CDR2 sequences are SGHAT and FQNNGV. The CDR3 sequence is CASSFRRDINEKLFF. The CDR3 nucleotides are TGTGCCAGCAGCTTTCGCAGGGACATTAATGAAAAACTGTTTTTT. The full variable domain, rest sourced from reference TRBV11-2 and TRBJ1-4, is EAGVAQSPRYKIIEKRQSVAFWCNPISGHATLYWYQQILGQGPKLLIQFQNNGVVDDSQLPKDRFSAERLKGVDSTLKIQPAKLEDSAVYLCASSFRRDINEKLFFGSGTQLSVL.

To note about this clone: The same CDR3 can be traced to other DNA sequences in this sample. The chain links TRBV5-1 to TRBJ1-1; D is ambiguous. Trimming removed 0 bases from V and 0 bases from J, with 6 bases in between. CDR3 length equals 14 residues. Looked up from germline, CDR1 is SGHRS and CDR2 is YFSETQ. In DNA form, the CDR3 reads TGCGCCAGCAGCTTGGCCGGGATGAACACTGAAGCTTTCTTT. Its protein product is CASSLAGMNTEAFF.

This chain uses TRBV23-1 with TRBJ1-1; possibly TRBD1 for D (5 bases). TRBV23-1 is given ORF status, its function remaining uncertain. The CDR3 spans 16 residues. V dropped 2 bases and J dropped 4 bases, with 17 bases sitting between them. Written as DNA, the CDR3 is TGCGCCAGCAGTCAACTGGGGCAGGGCGGGAGCACTGAAGCTTTCTTT. Its translation: CASSQLGQGGSTEAFF.